One and the same sample provided the 17 T cell receptor delta chains below, sequenced in a study of γδ T cells in repeated Plasmodium falciparum infection. TCRdb reanalysed the multiplex PCR reads with CATT. This sample has more than 70,000 delta-chain clones, with approximately 1% found just once. Vgamma9/Vdelta2+ and Vdelta2-negative gammadelta T cells were flow-sorted from PBMC for bulk sequencing. Sequencing was performed on gamma-delta T cells from blood. These TCRs come from a pool of human donors (malaria-infected and uninfected, not separated).

This clone appeared many times. A far larger clone is only one base removed, so a read error is likely. The sample contains more than one DNA sequence encoding this CDR3. The CDR3, as DNA: TGCGCCTGTGACGAACTACTGGGGGATACGCGCGCAAGTAAAGGACTCATCTTT. Translation gives CACDELLGDTRASKGLIF. This chain connects TRDV2 to TRDJ1, with 13 bases lining up with TRDD3. Per the germline V gene, CDR1 is GEAIGNYY and CDR2 is EKD. The CDR3 has 18 amino acids.

Concerning this clone: This likely reflects a read error, since a far larger clone is one base away. The identical CDR3 is also encoded by other nucleotide sequences in the sample. The chain joins TRDV2 to TRDJ1, with D tentatively TRDD3 (6 bases). TCRdb lists no J gene, so it was determined here by aligning the DNA to germline. Germline-derived CDR1 and CDR2 are GEAIGNYY and EKD. The CDR3 length is 15 residues. The CDR3 sequence is CACDTQDTLTDKLIF. In DNA form, the CDR3 reads TGTGCCTGCGACACTCAGGATACTCTCACCGATAAACTCATCTTT.

This clone was found a few times. Since a far larger clone is one base different, this is likely a read error. V usage is TRDV1 and J usage is TRDJ1; TRDD3 might be the D (5 bases). As TCRdb names no J gene, one was assigned here on the basis of a DNA match to germline. V lost 6 bases, J lost 0 bases, and 29 bases lay in between. Germline V CDR1 and CDR2: TSWWSYY, QGS. The CDR3 extends over 20 amino acids. CDR3 coding DNA: TGTGCTCTTGGCCCACATCCCCTCGGGGACACACCCCTGTACACCGATAAACTCATCTTT. Translating it yields CALGPHPLGDTPLYTDKLIF.

Comment on this clone: This DNA's translation and the protein TCRdb lists, from a much larger clone, do not match at residue 6, likely due to a read error; the protein shown is translated from the DNA. J is TRDJ1 and V is TRDV1; TRDD3 agrees at 9 bases. With 3 bases clipped from V and 1 base from J, the junction kept 9 bases outside the gene matches. The CDR3 runs to 17 residues. The germline CDR1 and CDR2 sequences are TSWWSYY and QGS. CDR3 loop: CALGDVSGGFLTDKLIF. DNA of the CDR3: TGTGCTCTTGGGGACGTCTCTGGGGGATTCCTCACCGATAAACTCATCTTT.

This clone has a handful of counts. The TCRdb protein, from a much larger clone, departs from this DNA's translation at residue 13, likely by read error; the protein shown derives from the DNA. V is TRDV2 and J is TRDJ1, with TRDD3 matching 10 bases. Germline assignment: CDR1 GEAIGNYY and CDR2 EKD. Trimming at V came to 3 bases and at J to 4 bases, leaving 16 bases not matched to a gene. The CDR3 totals 18 residues. The CDR3 is CACDGSTGGSIPNDKLIF. CDR3 nucleotides: TGTGCCTGTGACGGGAGTACTGGGGGATCCATCCCCAACGATAAACTCATCTTT.

This clone has only a few counts. A far larger clone is just one base off, so this is likely a read error. The same CDR3 is also encoded by other DNA sequences in this sample. The J gene is TRDJ1, the V gene TRDV2, with TRDD3 matching 10 bases. Germline V CDR1 and CDR2: GEAIGNYY, EKD. The CDR3 consists of 18 residues. CDR3 amino acids: CACDPVLGDPTPNDKLIF. The CDR3 nucleotides read TGTGCCTGTGACCCAGTACTGGGGGATCCTACCCCGAACGATAAGCTCATCTTT.

Turning to this clone: The TCRdb record carries a much larger clone's protein, which differs from this DNA's translation at residue 17; a read error is the likely cause, and the protein listed here is the DNA translation. The rearrangement joins TRDV1 to TRDJ1; 12 positions match TRDD3. TCRdb lists no J gene, so it was determined here by aligning the DNA to germline. The CDR3 runs to 24 residues. Trimming removed 5 bases from V and 0 bases from J; junction bases left unmatched: 28. Germline values: CDR1 TSWWSYY, CDR2 QGS. The CDR3 nucleotides are TGTGCTCTTGGGCCACCCCCTCCTTCCTCCACCTCCTACTGGGGGATACTCTACACCGATAAACTCATCTTT. This sequence encodes CALGPPPPSSTSYWGILYTDKLIF.

Turning to this clone: This DNA's translation differs at residue 12 from TCRdb's protein, which comes from a much larger clone; a read error is likely, and the protein shown is translated from the DNA. The V and J genes are TRDV1 and TRDJ1; D is perhaps TRDD3 (6 bases). CDR1 is TSWWSYY, CDR2 QGS, per germline. The CDR3 is 18 amino acids. V lost 5 bases and J 9 bases, leaving 31 bases between the germline ends. The CDR3, as DNA: TGTGCTCTTGGGACTCTTAGAATAGGTGGTTGGAGGATACAACAACTCATCTTT. It translates to CALGTLRIGGWRIQQLIF.

As for this clone: A far larger clone differs by one base, so this is likely a read error. Other DNA sequences in the sample encode the same CDR3. J is TRDJ1 and V is TRDV1; 10 bases align to TRDD3. No J gene was available from TCRdb, and it was assigned here by a germline match of the DNA. CDR1 is TSWWSYY and CDR2 is QGS in the germline V gene. V gave up 3 bases and J gave up 0 bases; unmatched junction bases: 34. The CDR3 spans 26 residues. CDR3 in DNA: TGTGCTCTTGGGGACCTAACTTCCTTCAGTCGTACCGGGGGATACGCCCTCCTTACTTACACCGATAAACTCATCTTT. Translated: CALGDLTSFSRTGGYALLTYTDKLIF.

To note about this clone: The protein TCRdb lists belongs to a much larger clone and differs from this DNA's translation at residue 10, which points to a read error; the protein shown is made from the DNA. This chain uses TRDV2 with TRDJ2; the D is unclear. Here the J gene was assigned by germline matching of the DNA, as TCRdb has none. Trimming stripped 0 bases from V and 4 bases from J, with 14 bases between. In germline, CDR1 is GEAIGNYY, CDR2 EKD. This CDR3 region has 16 residues. CDR3 loop: CACDTVYGRETAQLFF. The DNA for the CDR3 is TGTGCCTGTGACACCGTATATGGGAGAGAGACAGCACAACTCTTCTTT.

Notes on this clone: TCRdb's protein for this DNA is that of a much larger clone and differs from the translation at residue 9, likely a read error; the protein shown is the DNA translation. The J gene is TRDJ1, the V gene TRDV2, with D possibly TRDD3 on 5 matching bases. The CDR3 contains 18 residues. Trimming cost V 3 bases and J 0 bases, with 22 bases left between them. Germline lookup yields CDR1 GEAIGNYY and CDR2 EKD. The CDR3 DNA sequence: TGTGCCTGTGACCTAATCAGTACTTGGGGCATATACACCGATAAACTCATCTTT. Residues: CACDLISTWGIYTDKLIF.

This clone has at least ten counts. This DNA's translation and the protein TCRdb lists, from a much larger clone, do not match at residue 7, likely due to a read error; the protein shown is translated from the DNA. The chain combines TRDV2 with TRDJ1; possible D gene TRDD3, 6 bases. Trimming stripped 7 bases from V and 1 base from J, with 24 bases between. The CDR3 is 17 residues long. Germline values: CDR1 GEAIGNYY, CDR2 EKD. The CDR3 DNA is TGTGCCTGCGACCGGATGAGGGGATCTCCGGGCACCGATAAACTCATCTTT. This codes for CACDRMRGSPGTDKLIF.

The genes are TRDV1 and TRDJ1; 7 bases fit TRDD3. No J segment appears in TCRdb, so it was assigned here by matching the sequence to germline. This CDR3 is built from 22 residues. V lost 2 bases to trimming and J lost 2 bases; unmatched junction nucleotides: 26. The germline V gene encodes CDR1 TSWWSYY and CDR2 QGS. CDR3 DNA: TGTGCTCTTGGGGAAGCTATTACCTCCCCTACTGGGGATGTATCGTGGACCGATAAACTCATCTTT. This encodes CALGEAITSPTGDVSWTDKLIF.

In its sample, this clone was seen many times. TCRdb's entry gives the protein of a much larger clone, which mismatches this DNA's translation at residue 18, likely from a read error; the protein reported here is translated from the DNA. The chain has TRDV2 and TRDJ1; 7 nucleotides line up with TRDD3. CDR3 length equals 19 residues. The germline CDR1 and CDR2 sequences are GEAIGNYY and EKD. The CDR3 DNA is TGTGCCTGTGACACGGTTGGTGGATACGACAACGACTACACCGATAAACTCACCTTT. It codes for CACDTVGGYDNDYTDKLTF.

This clone occurred a few times. The likely explanation is a read error, given a far larger clone one base away. Other DNA variants within this sample encode the same CDR3. The genes are TRDV1 and TRDJ1, with 7 bases fitting TRDD3. Matching the DNA to germline supplied the J gene, which TCRdb does not give. This CDR3 is 20 amino acids long. Germline CDR1 TSWWSYY, CDR2 QGS. The CDR3 spells CALGEPPLGLGGLYTDKLIF. The CDR3 DNA follows: TGTGCCCTTGGGGAGCCGCCCTTAGGGCTGGGGGGCCTCTACACCGATAAACTCATCTTT.

On this clone itself: The likely explanation is a read error, given a far larger clone one base away. Other DNA sequences from this sample encode an identical CDR3 as well. The chain recombines TRDV1 with TRDJ1; possibly TRDD2 or TRDD3 for D (7 bases each). Per germline, CDR1 TSWWSYY and CDR2 QGS. Between the trimmed V and J ends, which lost 6 bases and 4 bases, there was a span of 39 bases. The CDR3 contains 22 residues. DNA for the CDR3: TGTGCTCTTGGAGACCCTGGATTCCTACAAGGGGGGATCCTCCGGCGCGGCGATAAACTCATCTTT. It yields the protein CALGDPGFLQGGILRRGDKLIF.

A note on this clone: This likely reflects a read error, since a far larger clone is one base away. The V and J genes are TRDV2 and TRDJ1, with 9 bases fitting TRDD3. The J gene was not available in TCRdb and was assigned here by matching the DNA to germline segments. The CDR3 extends over 22 amino acids. V shed 0 bases, J shed 1 base, and the junction held 23 bases outside the gene matches. The germline CDR1 and CDR2 sequences are GEAIGNYY and EKD. The chain's CDR3 is CACDTSHRLYWGTPLCTDKLIF. The CDR3 bases are TGTGCCTGTGACACCTCCCACCGCCTTTACTGGGGGACCCCCTTATGCACCGATAAACTCATCTTT.